This T cell receptor beta chain derives from a study of T cell repertoires in cytomegalovirus infection. Across the study: Both recently identified HLA-C-restricted and well-studied HLA-B-restricted CMV epitopes were used in the study. Matching HLA type, along with CMV infection, was indicated by public TCR beta signatures.

One entry per CDR3 protein results from TCRdb running MiXCR on the reads. Here the sample spans approximately 1,000,000 distinct CDR3 sequences, roughly 30% being singletons. Study-wide results and caveats: Cumulative public TCR beta family frequency identified carriers of CMV plus the relevant HLA. CMV-specific TCR beta clonotypes restricted by HLA-C dominated the ex vivo response.

This clonotype was counted between two and nine times. Antigen unknown. CDR3 size: 16 residues. V lost 3 bases to trimming and J lost 1 base, with 16 bases between them. Germline CDR1 DFQATT, CDR2 SNEGSKA (reference sequence). The chain uses TRBV20-1 and TRBJ1-5; possible D gene TRBD1, 6 bases. The material sequenced was cultured CD8+ T cells from PBMCs, taken from culture after CMV antigen stimulation. The clonotype originates from a human donor in good health (CMV status not recorded). Some clones in this sample may be carry-over from other donors' samples. The CDR3, as DNA: TGCAGTGCTAGTAGGGGGTTCAGGGAAAGCAATCAGCCCCAGCATTTT. Translating it yields CSASRGFRESNQPQHF.